A single sample gave rise to the 32 T cell receptor beta chains below, sequenced in a study of blood T cells in healthy people across ages. Then a second PCR, running roughly 7 to 11 cycles, was carried out with a sample-barcoded 5' primer and a J-beta primer mix. TCRdb called the 5' RACE reads again in MiXCR, with one record for every CDR3 protein. This sample has approximately 670,000 distinct CDR3 sequences, with roughly 43% found just once. Material: blood. These receptors were collected from an older man in good health.

This clonotype has only one observation. The chain recombines TRBV6-2 or TRBV6-3 with TRBJ1-5, with unresolved D. The V end lost 5 bases, the J end lost 0 bases, and 11 bases lay between the germline ends. This CDR3 is 15 amino acids long. CDR1 is MNHEY and CDR2 is SVGEGT in the germline V gene. The CDR3 bases are TGTGCCAGCAGTCTAGACGGTTATAGCAATCAGCCCCAGCATTTT. Translated, it gives CASSLDGYSNQPQHF.

This clonotype turned up a few times. The rearrangement links TRBV4-2 to TRBJ2-2; no reliable D call. The ends were cut back, 6 bases at V and 0 bases at J, with 5 bases in the middle. The CDR3 contains 13 residues. Germline V gives CDR1 LGHNA, CDR2 YNFKEQ. Here the CDR3 reads CASSCTNTGELFF. The CDR3 DNA reads TGTGCCAGCAGTTGCACGAACACCGGGGAGCTGTTTTTT.

As to this clonotype: Relative to the germline gene, one junction end is altered; a read error may explain this. The chain recombines TRBV4-3 with TRBJ1-5, with D perhaps TRBD1 (6 bases). Germline V CDR1 and CDR2: LGHNA, YSLEER. This CDR3 is 15 amino acids long. The CDR3 nucleotides are TGCGCCAGCAGCCAAGATCAGGGGAGCAGTCAGCCCCAGCATTTT. Its translation is CASSQDQGSSQPQHF.

This chain links TRBV7-2 with TRBJ1-1; D is unclear. Trimming took 1 base from V and 0 from J, leaving 12 bases between them. CDR3 size: 16 residues. CDR1 SGHTA and CDR2 FQGNSA come from the germline V gene. CDR3 loop: CASSLVGGRMNTEAFF. The CDR3 DNA follows: TGTGCCAGCAGCTTAGTGGGTGGACGAATGAACACTGAAGCTTTCTTT.

This rearrangement joins TRBV7-9 to TRBJ2-3, with TRBD1 as a possible D gene (5 bases). This CDR3 comprises 17 residues. Germline loops: CDR1 SEHNR, CDR2 FQNEAQ (reference sequence). Trimming removed 1 base from V and 1 base from J, with 15 bases in between. CDR3 DNA sequence: TGTGCCAGCAGCTTAGGCTGGGGCAGATTAGGCACAGATACGCAGTATTTT. Encoded protein: CASSLGWGRLGTDTQYF. The entire variable domain, with the rest obtained from reference TRBV7-9 and TRBJ2-3, is as follows: DTGVSQNPRHKITKRGQNVTFRCDPISEHNRLYWYRQTLGQGPEFLTYFQNEAQLEKSRLLSDRFSAERPKGSFSTLEIQRTEQGDSAMYLCASSLGWGRLGTDTQYFGPGTRLTVL.

The V call is TRBV7-2, the J call TRBJ2-5; perhaps TRBD2 as D (6 bases). This CDR3 is 14 amino acids long. Germline values: CDR1 SGHTA, CDR2 FQGNSA. Trimming stripped 2 bases from V and 4 bases from J, with 11 bases between. For the CDR3, the DNA is TGTGCCAGCAGCTTACGACGGGAGTTAGAGACCCAGTACTTC. This encodes CASSLRRELETQYF. The whole variable domain, filled in from reference TRBV7-2 and TRBJ2-5, reads GAGVSQSPSNKVTEKGKDVELRCDPISGHTALYWYRQSLGQGLEFLIYFQGNSAPDKSGLPSDRFSAERTGGSVSTLTIQRTQQEDSAVYLCASSLRRELETQYFGPGTRLLVL.

The V call is TRBV6-2 or TRBV6-3, the J call TRBJ2-1; unclear D gene. V was clipped by 4 bases and J by 8 bases, with 12 bases between them. Per the germline V gene, CDR1 is MNHEY and CDR2 is SVGEGT. CDR3 length: 13 residues. CDR3 in amino acids: CASSLVPGYEQFF. Here the CDR3 DNA reads TGTGCCAGCAGTTTGGTCCCCGGCTATGAGCAGTTCTTC.

This clonotype was seen more than once but under ten times. V usage is TRBV3-1 and J usage is TRBJ1-5, with a weak D call TRBD1 (5 bases). The germline V gene has CDR1 LGHDT and CDR2 YNNKEL (reference sequence). V was pared by 3 bases and J by 5 bases, with 14 bases between. CDR3 size: 15 residues. The CDR3, as DNA: TGTGCCAGCAGCCATTCGGCAGGGCGGGATCAGCCCCAGCATTTT. This codes for CASSHSAGRDQPQHF.

V gene TRBV7-2 combines with J gene TRBJ2-5, with 10 nucleotides matching TRBD2. The CDR3 has 16 amino acids. Germline CDR1 is SGHTA and CDR2 is FQGNSA. Trimming took 5 bases from V and 2 from J; bases not matched to a gene: 8. CDR3 protein: CASSRSGLAAQETQYF. The DNA for the CDR3 is TGTGCCAGCAGCCGCTCCGGACTAGCGGCTCAAGAGACCCAGTACTTC.

This clonotype was found many times. The V gene is TRBV6-2 or TRBV6-3, the J gene TRBJ1-1; D remains unclear. Trimming took off 0 bases at V and 2 bases at J, with 13 bases between the two ends. The CDR3 sequence is 16 residues long. Germline loops: CDR1 MNHEY, CDR2 SVGEGT. In DNA form, the CDR3 reads TGTGCCAGCAGTTACTCGAGGTTTGTAGAAAACACTGAAGCTTTCTTT. It specifies CASSYSRFVENTEAFF.

The table lists this clonotype with many counts. This rearrangement joins TRBV29-1 to TRBJ2-5; D is unclear. The V and J ends lost 4 bases and 11 bases respectively, with 26 bases between them. CDR1 SQVTM and CDR2 ANQGSEA come from the germline V gene. The CDR3 totals 15 residues. The CDR3 nucleotides are TGCAGCGTTGTTCCAGAGGCTACTATCAAGGCGGAGCAGTACTTC. It codes for CSVVPEATIKAEQYF.

This clonotype was detected only once. The gene calls are TRBV10-1 and TRBJ2-1; perhaps TRBD2 as D (5 bases). V dropped 0 bases and J dropped 4 bases, with 10 bases sitting between them. Looked up from germline, CDR1 is WNHNN and CDR2 is SYGVQD (reference sequence). The CDR3 length is 15 residues. The CDR3 nucleotides are TGCGCCAGCAGTGAGTCCGGGTCGGGGTACAATGAGCAGTTCTTC. Translating it yields CASSESGSGYNEQFF.

In regard to this clonotype: One end of the junction does not line up with germline, which may come from a read error. The chain couples TRBV5-4 to TRBJ1-4; D not resolved. The CDR3 sequence is 13 residues long. CDR1 is SGHNT and CDR2 is YYREEE in the germline V gene (reference sequence). The CDR3 DNA sequence: TGTGTCAGCAGCGAATTGGACGGGGAAAAACTGTTTTTT. As protein: CVSSELDGEKLFF.

As for this clonotype: With a much larger clone just one base away, this may be a read error. The chain is built from TRBV28 and TRBJ2-6; maybe TRBD1 (7 bases). In germline, CDR1 is MDHEN, CDR2 SYDVKM. There are 15 residues in the CDR3. In nucleotides, the CDR3 is TGTGCCAGCAGACAGACAGGGACTGGGGCCCACGTCCTGACTTTC. Translating gives CASRQTGTGAHVLTF.

This clonotype was picked up many times. The gene calls are TRBV28 and TRBJ2-1; 7 positions agree with TRBD2. CDR3 size: 15 residues. V lost 9 bases and J lost 0; bases outside the gene matches: 8. The germline CDR1 and CDR2 sequences are MDHEN and SYDVKM. The CDR3 DNA sequence: TGTGCCAGTACAGAGGGCGGGAGCTCCTACAATGAGCAGTTCTTC. It codes for CASTEGGSSYNEQFF.

V and J are TRBV6-1 and TRBJ2-6, with 8 bases lining up with TRBD1. In germline, CDR1 is MNHNS, CDR2 SASEGT. CDR3 length equals 15 residues. Trimming took 9 bases from V and 4 from J; bases not matched to a gene: 8. The CDR3 loop is CASHYRGRGANVLTF. CDR3 DNA: TGTGCCAGTCATTACAGGGGGAGGGGGGCCAACGTCCTGACTTTC.

This clonotype was detected a few times. Compared with germline, one end of the junction differs, possibly owing to a read error. This rearrangement joins TRBV9 to TRBJ2-1, with D perhaps TRBD1 or TRBD2 (5 bases each). Per the germline V gene, CDR1 is SGDLS and CDR2 is YYNGEE. The CDR3 totals 11 residues. The CDR3 nucleotides read TGCGCCAGCAGTGTCCGGGACGAGCAGTTCTTC. It is translated as CASSVRDEQFF.

A remark on this clonotype: Since the CDR3 does not end with the conserved phenylalanine or tryptophan, this likely comes from a read error. The chain has TRBV20-1 and TRBJ1-1; D call uncertain. The germline CDR1 and CDR2 sequences are DFQATT and SNEGSKA (reference sequence). The V gene lost 6 bases and the J gene lost 1 base, with 12 bases spanning the gap. This CDR3 is built from 13 residues. The CDR3 region is CSARRDQNTEAFV. CDR3 coding DNA: TGCAGTGCACGTCGAGACCAGAACACTGAAGCTTTCGTT.

The chain joins TRBV10-3 to TRBJ2-1, with D possibly matching TRBD1 (5 bases). There are 14 residues in the CDR3. Deletions cut 4 bases from V and 6 bases from J, with 13 bases between. Germline lookup yields CDR1 ENHRY and CDR2 SYGVKD. CDR3 coding DNA: TGTGCCATCAGTGGGGGCCATGGGTCCAATGAGCAGTTCTTC. This codes for CAISGGHGSNEQFF.

The chain joins TRBV5-1 to TRBJ1-6; no clear D gene. The V and J ends lost 0 bases and 10 bases respectively, with 14 bases between them. This CDR3 contains 15 residues. Germline CDR1 reads SGHRS; CDR2 reads YFSETQ. CDR3 loop: CASSLAATNQSPLHF. The DNA of the CDR3 is TGCGCCAGCAGCTTGGCGGCAACCAACCAGTCACCCCTCCACTTT.

V is TRBV20-1 and J is TRBJ1-2, with TRBD1 matching 10 bases. CDR1 is DFQATT and CDR2 is SNEGSKA in the germline V gene (reference sequence). V dropped 0 bases and J dropped 3; count of bases not matched to a gene: 4. The CDR3 covers 15 residues. For the CDR3, the DNA is TGCAGTGCTAGAGAGGGACAGGGGCACTACTATGGCTACACCTTC. Its translation is CSAREGQGHYYGYTF.

V gene TRBV28 combines with J gene TRBJ2-7, with TRBD1 matching 9 bases. The CDR3 has 15 residues. CDR1 MDHEN and CDR2 SYDVKM come from the germline V gene. Germline trimming cut 7 bases from V and 3 bases from J; bases unmatched to any gene: 10. This CDR3 reads CASTLVGTGHYEQYF. CDR3 coding DNA: TGTGCCAGCACCCTTGTGGGGACAGGGCACTACGAGCAGTACTTC.

This clonotype showed up just a few times. This chain links TRBV29-1 with TRBJ2-5; D is perhaps TRBD1 (5 bases). The ends were cut back, 6 bases at V and 2 bases at J, with 10 bases in the middle. This CDR3 is 12 amino acids long. Germline V gene data show CDR1 as SQVTM and CDR2 as ANQGSEA. The CDR3 DNA sequence: TGCAGCGTGATGGGGCTTCAAGAGACCCAGTACTTC. Its translation: CSVMGLQETQYF.

The chain links TRBV7-9 to TRBJ2-7; D unclear. The germline V gene encodes CDR1 SEHNR and CDR2 FQNEAQ (reference sequence). The CDR3 runs 13 residues. Trimming removed 5 bases at V and 3 bases at J, with 11 bases between. DNA for the CDR3: TGTGCCAGCAGCCCCGAGGCCGGCTACGAGCAGTACTTC. Translated: CASSPEAGYEQYF.

The DNA of the CDR3 is TGTGCCAGCACCACTCAGGGCCACGAGCAGTACTTC. Translation: CASTTQGHEQYF. The rearrangement links TRBV28 to TRBJ2-7, with D possibly TRBD1 on 5 matching bases. Trimming shortened V by 7 bases and J by 5 bases, and 12 bases separated the two germline ends. The CDR3 loop spans 12 amino acids. Germline CDR1 MDHEN, CDR2 SYDVKM. Based on the CDR3 plus reference TRBV28 and TRBJ2-7, the full variable domain is DVKVTQSSRYLVKRTGEKVFLECVQDMDHENMFWYRQDPGLGLRLIYFSYDVKMKEKGDIPEGYSVSREKKERFSLILESASTNQTSMYLCASTTQGHEQYFGPGTRLTVT.

CDR3 sequence reads: CASSTSTGAIQETQYF. The CDR3 DNA is TGTGCCAGCTCAACATCGACAGGGGCTATCCAAGAGACCCAGTACTTC. The V and J genes are TRBV18 and TRBJ2-5; the match to TRBD1 covers 8 bases. Unmatched junction bases numbered 9, after V lost 5 bases and J lost 1 base. Germline values: CDR1 KGHSH, CDR2 LQKENI. This CDR3 contains 16 residues. The complete variable domain, with remaining parts taken from reference TRBV18 and TRBJ2-5, reads NAGVMQNPRHLVRRRGQEARLRCSPMKGHSHVYWYRQLPEEGLKFMVYLQKENIIDESGMPKERFSAEFPKEGPSILRIQQVVRGDSAAYFCASSTSTGAIQETQYFGPGTRLLVL.

V is TRBV5-1 and J is TRBJ2-3; perhaps TRBD2 as D (6 bases). The CDR3 consists of 14 residues. The V gene's germline CDR1 is SGHRS and CDR2 YFSETQ. V was pared by 6 bases and J by 2 bases, with 13 bases between. CDR3 amino acids: CASTSGVDTDTQYF. The CDR3 DNA reads as TGCGCCAGCACCTCGGGAGTGGACACAGATACGCAGTATTTT.

The chain carries TRBV4-1 and TRBJ2-2, with D possibly TRBD1 on 5 matching bases. The germline V gene encodes CDR1 MGHRA and CDR2 YSYEKL. V was trimmed by 0 bases and J by 2 bases, leaving 10 bases between them. The CDR3 extends over 16 amino acids. The CDR3 DNA follows: TGCGCCAGCAGCCAAGATAAGGGGCGTAACACCGGGGAGCTGTTTTTT. This encodes CASSQDKGRNTGELFF.

This clonotype was counted a few times. The chain is built from TRBV6-2 or TRBV6-3 and TRBJ2-1; no clear D. There are 11 residues in the CDR3. Germline V gene data show CDR1 as MNHEY and CDR2 as SVGEGT. With 2 bases removed from V and 12 bases from J, the gap between germline ends came to 8 bases. Written as DNA, the CDR3 is TGTGCCAGCAGTTACGCCCTACGGCAGTTCTTC. It specifies CASSYALRQFF.

This rearrangement joins TRBV7-2 to TRBJ2-7; 10 bases align to TRBD2. Germline V gene data show CDR1 as SGHTA and CDR2 as FQGNSA. The CDR3 has 15 amino acids. Losses at the gene ends were 5 bases for V and 3 bases for J; bases not matched to a gene: 7. CDR3 sequence (DNA): TGTGCCAGCAGCCGCTCAGCTAGCGGGAGCTACGAGCAGTACTTC. Its translation is CASSRSASGSYEQYF.

Notes on this clonotype: This may be a read error, as it is one base from a much larger clone. V and J are TRBV7-6 and TRBJ1-4; D is unclear. CDR1 and CDR2 from the germline V gene are SGHVS and FNYEAQ. The CDR3 spans 17 residues. The CDR3 reads CACSRNLPGSLGEKLFF. The CDR3 nucleotides are TGTGCCTGCAGCCGGAACCTACCGGGGAGCTTGGGGGAAAAACTGTTTTTT.

V usage is TRBV18 and J usage is TRBJ1-2, with D possibly matching TRBD1 (5 bases). Trimming removed 6 bases from V and 4 bases from J, with 18 bases in between. The CDR3 extends over 15 amino acids. Germline-derived CDR1 and CDR2 are KGHSH and LQKENI. CDR3 region: CASSPPGTTIYGYTF. CDR3 coding DNA: TGTGCCAGCTCCCCCCCAGGGACGACTATCTATGGCTACACCTTC.